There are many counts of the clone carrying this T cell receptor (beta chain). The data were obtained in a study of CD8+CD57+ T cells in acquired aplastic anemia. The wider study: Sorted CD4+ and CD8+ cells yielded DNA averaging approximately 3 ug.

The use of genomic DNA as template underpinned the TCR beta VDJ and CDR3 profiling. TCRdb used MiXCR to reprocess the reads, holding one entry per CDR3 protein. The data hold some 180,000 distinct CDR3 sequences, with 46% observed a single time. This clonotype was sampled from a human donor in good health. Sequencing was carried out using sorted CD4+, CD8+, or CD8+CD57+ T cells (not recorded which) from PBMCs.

In nucleotides, the CDR3 is TGTGCCAGCAGCTTGAAGAACAGGGCGAACACCGGGGAGCTGTTTTTT. It is translated as CASSLKNRANTGELFF. The chain carries TRBV5-4 and TRBJ2-2; D perhaps matches TRBD1 (6 bases). CDR1 is SGHNT, CDR2 YYREEE, per germline (reference sequence). V dropped 1 base and J dropped 0 bases, with 10 bases sitting between them. There are 16 residues in the CDR3.